This TCR beta chain appears in the sequencing data of a study of blood T cell repertoires in COVID-19. Study summary: Both acute and convalescent COVID-19 samples were obtained from the United States, Italy and Spain. PBMCs, B-cell-depleted T cells, or T cells provided the cDNA or gDNA that made up the material.

There are 13 residues in the CDR3. Germline-derived CDR1 and CDR2 are LGHNA and YNFKEQ. With 5 bases removed from V and 7 bases from J, the gap between germline ends came to 11 bases. Methods used by the authors: Counts of nucleated cells, estimated from reference gene primer amplification, were obtained. Repertoires were generated with immunoSEQ multiplex PCR, while TCRdb's copy carries only in-frame clones and drops some. V and J calls and clone size are copied from that table; D and trimming were computed from the DNA. The profile covers about 140,000 clones, with about 90% appearing a single time and 2% to 3% taken by the ten largest.

This rearrangement joins TRBV4-2 to TRBJ1-4, with a weak D call TRBD1 (5 bases). Material for sequencing was peripheral blood. The receptor's source is a man in his fifties or sixties with active COVID-19. The CDR3 DNA sequence: TGTGCCAGCAGCGATCAGACAGTTGAAAAACTGTTTTTT. Protein sequence: CASSDQTVEKLFF.